Reported below is one T cell receptor (beta chain). Its cognate antigen is unknown. The record originates from a study of T cell responses to AZD1222 COVID-19 vaccine. Findings and caveats of the study: Recipients of AZD1222 seropositive at baseline numbered only 5 to 7.

The CDR3 covers 17 residues. Germline V gives CDR1 SGHAT, CDR2 FQNNGV. Trimming removed 0 bases at V and 7 bases at J, with 19 bases between. The method was immunoSEQ multiplex PCR; TCRdb's version includes in-frame clones alone and lacks a portion of them. The sample holds roughly 58,000 clones, roughly 89% seen once. This TCR derives from an adult who received the AZD1222 COVID-19 vaccine. The genes are TRBV11-2 and TRBJ1-3; D call uncertain. Source: peripheral blood, taken 28 days after the second AZD1222 dose. This chain's CDR3 is CASSLDPIGPTGNTIYF. CDR3 DNA: TGTGCCAGCAGCTTAGATCCTATAGGGCCTACCGGGAACACCATATATTTT.